The present T cell receptor beta chain was sequenced within a study of blood T cells in healthy people across ages. Findings and caveats of the study: Measured against age, TCR beta diversity per million T cells decreased in a roughly linear manner.

Trimming pared 6 bases from V and 10 bases from J, leaving 10 bases between. The CDR3 sequence is 11 residues long. Germline loops: CDR1 MDHEN, CDR2 SYDVKM. The authors ran a second PCR of roughly 7 to 11 cycles using a sample-barcoded 5' primer and a J-beta primer mix. MiXCR, run by TCRdb on the 5' RACE reads, gives a single entry per CDR3 protein. Of roughly 2 million distinct CDR3 sequences in the sample, around 48% were seen once. This clonotype showed up many times. No antigen is known for it. The sequencing input was blood. This TCR was recovered from a middle-aged woman in good health. This chain uses TRBV28 with TRBJ2-1; D unclear. The CDR3, as DNA: TGTGCCAGCAGCTTGCGTAGCGAGCAGTTCTTC. Its translation: CASSLRSEQFF.